The 7 T cell receptor beta chains below come from one sample, sequenced in a study of CD8 T cells in Susac syndrome. Roughly 0.45 to 1 ug RNA was reverse transcribed with random hexamers. TCRdb fed the immunoSEQ multiplex PCR reads into MiXCR, producing one record per CDR3 protein. The sample has 200,000 or so distinct CDR3 sequences, 90% to 95% seen once. What was sequenced was CD4+ T cells from PBMCs. These receptors were obtained from a human donor with multiple sclerosis.

The chain has TRBV18 and TRBJ2-5; no clear D. CDR1 KGHSH and CDR2 LQKENI come from the germline V gene. V was shortened by 0 bases and J by 1 base, with 3 bases between the two germline ends. The CDR3 sequence is 13 residues long. CDR3 sequence reads: CASSPPAQETQYF. CDR3 nucleotides: TGTGCCAGCTCACCACCGGCCCAAGAGACCCAGTACTTC.

The rearrangement links TRBV3-1 to TRBJ2-3; D assignment may be TRBD1 or TRBD2 (5 bases each). V dropped 3 bases and J dropped 5 bases, with 12 bases sitting between them. Germline V lookup: CDR1 LGHDT, CDR2 YNNKEL (reference sequence). This CDR3 region has 14 residues. CDR3 DNA sequence: TGTGCCAGCAGCCAGGGAGAGAGGGGAGATACGCAGTATTTT. It codes for CASSQGERGDTQYF.

The chain links TRBV5-4 to TRBJ2-5, with D tentatively TRBD2 (5 bases). CDR3 size: 14 residues. The ends were cut back, 3 bases at V and 5 bases at J, with 14 bases in the middle. Germline assignment: CDR1 SGHNT and CDR2 YYREEE (reference sequence). In nucleotides, the CDR3 is TGTGCCAGCAGCTCCACCAGCGGACTGGAGACCCAGTACTTC. This gives the protein CASSSTSGLETQYF.

This clonotype was detected only once. The rearrangement joins TRBV11-1 to TRBJ2-1, with D uncertain. Per germline, CDR1 SGHAT and CDR2 FQDESV (reference sequence). The CDR3 loop spans 18 amino acids. V dropped 4 bases and J dropped 0 bases, with 19 bases sitting between them. Here the CDR3 reads CASSSRYPSDSSYNEQFF. The CDR3 DNA reads as TGTGCCAGCAGCTCCAGGTACCCGTCCGATAGCTCCTACAATGAGCAGTTCTTC.

The CDR3 here is CASSHGTGPSNQPQHF. CDR3 DNA: TGCGCCAGCAGCCACGGGACAGGGCCAAGCAATCAGCCCCAGCATTTT. The V call is TRBV4-1, the J call TRBJ1-5; 9 nucleotides line up with TRBD1. Trimming at V came to 3 bases and at J to 1 base, leaving 4 bases not matched to a gene. Per germline, CDR1 MGHRA and CDR2 YSYEKL. This CDR3 has 16 residues.

CDR3 in DNA: TGTGCCAGCAGTTTACGGAACATGAACACTGAAGCTTTCTTT. Its protein product is CASSLRNMNTEAFF. The J gene is TRBJ1-1, the V gene TRBV12-3 or TRBV12-4; unclear D gene. This CDR3 spans 14 amino acids. Trimming took 2 bases from V and 0 from J, leaving 7 bases between them.

The chain combines TRBV3-1 with TRBJ1-4; D not certain. From germline, CDR1 is LGHDT and CDR2 YNNKEL (reference sequence). This CDR3 is built from 13 residues. Trimming removed 0 bases from V and 14 bases from J, with 13 bases in between. CDR3 region: CASSQEGGSILFF. CDR3 nucleotide sequence: TGTGCCAGCAGCCAAGAAGGCGGTAGTATCCTGTTTTTT.